Below, 15 T cell receptor beta chains from the same sample are listed, as sequenced in a study of T cell responses to AZD1222 COVID-19 vaccine. The repertoire was sequenced with immunoSEQ multiplex PCR; TCRdb's copy has only in-frame clones and lacks some. Here the sample spans about 120,000 clones, just over 90% being singletons. This sample comprised peripheral blood, obtained 28 days after the second AZD1222 dose. Receptors were obtained from an adult who received the AZD1222 COVID-19 vaccine.

The chain links TRBV11-2 to TRBJ1-2, with a tentative D call TRBD1 (5 bases). V lost 5 bases and J 3 bases, leaving 13 bases between the germline ends. This CDR3 is built from 14 residues. CDR1 and CDR2 (germline): SGHAT, FQNNGV. For the CDR3, the DNA is TGTGCCAGCAGCCGATCGGGGGTCGACTATGGCTACACCTTC. This sequence encodes CASSRSGVDYGYTF.

This clone has only a few counts. The CDR3 bases are TGTGCCAGCTTGGACAGGGGGCGCCCCGGAGAGACCCAGTACTTC. It is translated as CASLDRGRPGETQYF. The J gene is TRBJ2-5, the V gene TRBV6-5, with 11 bases identical to TRBD1. J was trimmed by 4 bases and V by 8 bases; bases with no gene match: 9. Germline values: CDR1 MNHEY, CDR2 SVGAGI. The CDR3 sequence is 15 residues long.

The CDR3 DNA sequence: TGTGCCAGCAGCCTTCCAGGACGAGACGAGCAGTACTTC. As protein: CASSLPGRDEQYF. V gene TRBV6-6 combines with J gene TRBJ2-7, with D uncertain. V lost 6 bases and J lost 5, with 14 bases in between. The CDR3 consists of 13 residues. Germline-derived CDR1 and CDR2 are MNHNY and SVGAGI (reference sequence).

This clone was recorded once. The chain employs TRBV3-1 (or the pseudogene TRBV3-2) and TRBJ2-7, with TRBD2 matching over 14 bases. The CDR3 runs to 17 residues. V trimming: 6 bases; J trimming: 5 bases; junction bases outside the gene matches: 12. Germline V gene sequence: CDR1 LGHDT, CDR2 YNNKEL (reference sequence). Here the CDR3 reads CASRSTGTSGRKDEQYF. DNA for the CDR3: TGTGCCAGCAGGTCGACCGGGACTAGCGGGAGAAAGGACGAGCAGTACTTC.

The chain is built from TRBV7-9 and TRBJ2-5; weak D call: TRBD2 (5 bases). Germline-derived CDR1 and CDR2 are SEHNR and FQNEAQ (reference sequence). V dropped 5 bases and J dropped 5 bases, with 9 bases sitting between them. This CDR3 contains 12 residues. This chain's CDR3 is CASSTVAETQYF. The CDR3 DNA sequence: TGTGCCAGCAGCACAGTAGCGGAGACCCAGTACTTC.

CDR3 bases: TGCGCCAGCAGCTTGCAGGGGTCGGAAGGCTACACCTTC. Its protein product is CASSLQGSEGYTF. The gene calls are TRBV5-1 and TRBJ1-2, with a possible D match to TRBD1 (6 bases). Germline CDR1 is SGHRS and CDR2 is YFSETQ. V was pared by 1 base and J by 8 bases, with 12 bases between. The CDR3 has 13 amino acids.

The rearrangement joins TRBV24-1 to TRBJ2-7, with TRBD1 matching over 7 bases. CDR1 KGHDR and CDR2 SFDVKD come from the germline V gene. This CDR3 has 20 amino acids. V was pared by 1 base and J by 2 bases, with 19 bases of the junction left unmatched. This CDR3 reads CATSDLMETGFWAHPYEQYF. The CDR3 region has the DNA TGTGCCACCAGTGATTTAATGGAGACAGGGTTCTGGGCACATCCCTACGAGCAGTACTTC.

This rearrangement joins TRBV7-9 to TRBJ1-6, with TRBD1 identical over 7 bases. CDR3 length: 15 amino acids. V was pared by 2 bases and J by 6 bases, with 4 bases of the junction left unmatched. CDR1 is SEHNR and CDR2 is FQNEAQ in the germline V gene (reference sequence). The CDR3 spells CASSLRDRLNSPLHF. CDR3 DNA: TGTGCCAGCAGCTTACGGGACAGACTTAATTCACCCCTCCACTTT.

The rearrangement uses TRBV28 and TRBJ1-5; TRBD1 matches at 10 bases. The germline gives CDR1 MDHEN, CDR2 SYDVKM. The CDR3 covers 15 residues. J gave up 6 bases and V 7 bases, and 9 bases lay outside the gene matches. In DNA form, the CDR3 reads TGTGCCAGCACTAGGGGACAGGGGCTGGCTCAGCCCCAGCATTTT. This translates into CASTRGQGLAQPQHF. The variable domain in full, with the rest retrieved from reference TRBV28 and TRBJ1-5, is DVKVTQSSRYLVKRTGEKVFLECVQDMDHENMFWYRQDPGLGLRLIYFSYDVKMKEKGDIPEGYSVSREKKERFSLILESASTNQTSMYLCASTRGQGLAQPQHFGDGTRLSIL.

The chain carries TRBV10-3 and TRBJ1-5, with D possibly matching TRBD1 (5 bases). Germline lookup yields CDR1 ENHRY and CDR2 SYGVKD. The V gene lost 6 bases and the J gene lost 7 bases, with 19 bases spanning the gap. There are 15 residues in the CDR3. CDR3 amino acids: CAIRRGTEPWQPQHF. The CDR3 DNA reads as TGTGCCATCAGACGTGGGACGGAACCGTGGCAGCCCCAGCATTTT.

CDR3 coding DNA: TGTGCTAGTGGTTTGAATAACTATGGCTACACCTTC. This codes for CASGLNNYGYTF. The rearrangement links TRBV12-5 to TRBJ1-2; unclear D gene. Trimming left V 2 bases short and J 1 base short, with 2 bases between. Germline assignment: CDR1 LGHNT and CDR2 FRNRAP. There are 12 residues in the CDR3.

The sample holds one count of this clone. This chain links TRBV5-1 with TRBJ2-6; 8 nucleotides match TRBD2. The CDR3 length is 17 residues. Germline CDR1 is SGHRS and CDR2 is YFSETQ. The V segment lost 0 bases and the J segment 0 bases; nucleotides outside the gene matches: 2. The CDR3 coding sequence is TGCGCCAGCAGCTTGGATAGCGGGAACTCTGGGGCCAACGTCCTGACTTTC. Translating it yields CASSLDSGNSGANVLTF. Complete variable domain (other parts from reference TRBV5-1 and TRBJ2-6): KAGVTQTPRYLIKTRGQQVTLSCSPISGHRSVSWYQQTPGQGLQFLFEYFSETQRNKGNFPGRFSGRQFSNSRSEMNVSTLELGDSALYLCASSLDSGNSGANVLTFGAGSRLTVL.

The V gene is TRBV10-3, the J gene TRBJ1-5; 11 bases match TRBD1. The J segment lost 3 bases and the V segment lost 6 bases, leaving 7 bases of the junction unmatched. From germline, CDR1 is ENHRY and CDR2 SYGVKD. The CDR3 has 16 amino acids. CDR3 protein: CAISTGTGGPNQPQHF. The CDR3 DNA follows: TGTGCCATCAGCACCGGGACAGGGGGTCCCAATCAGCCCCAGCATTTT.

CDR3 bases: TGTGCCAGCACCGATACAGGGGACTATGGCTACACCTTC. Encoded protein: CASTDTGDYGYTF. The V call is TRBV6-5, the J call TRBJ1-2; 7 nucleotides agree with TRBD1. The CDR3 contains 13 residues. Per the germline V gene, CDR1 is MNHEY and CDR2 is SVGAGI. With V trimmed by 7 bases and J by 3 bases, 5 bases remained unmatched.

The rearrangement joins TRBV3-1 (or the pseudogene TRBV3-2) to TRBJ2-1, with 7 nucleotides matching TRBD2. This CDR3 is 19 amino acids long. The germline V gene has CDR1 LGHDT and CDR2 YNNKEL (reference sequence). V lost 0 bases, J lost 8 bases, and 19 bases stayed unmatched. The CDR3 reads CASSQEAFWEGGKIHEQFF. The CDR3 DNA follows: TGTGCCAGCAGCCAAGAAGCTTTTTGGGAGGGAGGGAAAATCCATGAGCAGTTCTTC.